This TCR beta chain was found in a study of OX40 agonist ivuxolimab in advanced cancers. Across the whole study: Partial responses were achieved by three patients, one with hepatocellular carcinoma and two with cutaneous melanoma.

Generated by immunoSEQ multiplex PCR, the TCRdb table keeps only in-frame clones and is missing some. Among some 2,900 clones, 72% were seen once, and the ten largest hold 20% to 25%. CDR3 length: 15 residues. Looked up from germline, CDR1 is SGHTA and CDR2 is FQGTGA. Trimming cost V 5 bases and J 4 bases; bases outside gene matches: 1. The study's findings and limits: By week 6 at 0.1 to 3.0 mg/kg, blood CD4+ and CD8+ T cells had expanded clonally. Expanded clones were, on average, more numerous in CD8+ T cells than in CD4+.

Worth noting for this clone: Its specificity is unknown.

Source: CD4+ or CD8+ T cells sorted from blood, taken in a trial of the OX40 agonist ivuxolimab. The receptor was isolated from an adult with an advanced solid tumor such as melanoma, head and neck, liver or kidney cancer. The chain couples TRBV7-3 to TRBJ2-3; 15 bases agree with TRBD2. CDR3 nucleotides: TGTGCCAGCAGCCGGACTAGCGGGGGGGCAGATACGCAGTATTTT. Its translation is CASSRTSGGADTQYF.